The clone carrying this T cell receptor (beta chain) has a count of ten or more. What it binds is not known. The sample comes from a study of CD8 T cells in ankylosing spondylitis. Whole-study results and caveats: Past research had described some motif variants in reactive arthritis synovial fluid and blood. Disease-linked clones bore a CD8+ phenotype, appearing relatively rarely in peripheral blood. There was reportedly significant enrichment of clones that were disease-linked in matched ankylosing spondylitis synovial fluid.

V was pared by 6 bases and J by 3 bases, with 9 bases of the junction left unmatched. Germline CDR1 reads DFQATT; CDR2 reads SNEGSKA (reference sequence). The length of the CDR3 is 14 residues. As the method for making TCR beta libraries, quantitative 5'-RACE with molecular barcodes was used. Each CDR3 protein is one row after TCRdb ran MiXCR on the 5' RACE reads. The sample yields about 240,000 distinct CDR3 sequences, less than 10% seen once. This clonotype was sampled from a male donor with ankylosing spondylitis or in good health (not recorded which). V and J are TRBV20-1 and TRBJ2-7, with TRBD2 matching 9 bases. Source material: blood, either unsorted or a sorted T cell fraction (not recorded which). This CDR3 is CSAIQTSGNYEQYF. The CDR3 bases are TGCAGTGCGATTCAGACTAGCGGTAACTACGAGCAGTACTTC.